This passage covers 20 T cell receptor beta chains from one sample sequenced in a study of T-cell memory formation after mild COVID-19 (dated by TCRdb to the early 2020s). Receptors were amplified or captured by 5' RACE. Sequencer: Illumina NovaSeq 6000. The public sequencing data were trimmed at Q25 with fastp and processed into clonotypes with MiXCR by TCRdb, which kept only in-frame beta chains. Identical CDR3 proteins give one entry, which carries the most common genes and DNA. Within this sample are about 170,000 distinct CDR3 sequences, with 10% to 15% of them counted one time only. 3% to 4% of the sample rests with the top ten. The sequenced sample was PBMCs or a T cell subset sorted from them (not recorded which). The receptors shown here come from a man between 18 and 35 years old who had mild COVID-19 (a few samples of this study predate the infection). The sample titles of this study are shuffled in the database, so cell type and time point are left out; the donor was told from shared clones.

This clonotype showed up just a few times. The chain uses TRBV5-1 and TRBJ1-4, with TRBD1 identical over 10 bases. J gave up 8 bases and V 0 bases, and 7 bases lay outside the gene matches. Germline CDR1 SGHRS, CDR2 YFSETQ. The CDR3 loop spans 16 amino acids. As DNA, the CDR3 is TGCGCCAGCAGCTTGGACCTCGGACAGGGGGTGGAAAAACTGTTTTTT. Translated, it gives CASSLDLGQGVEKLFF.

This chain joins TRBV14 and TRBJ2-7, with D unresolved. In germline, CDR1 is SGHDN, CDR2 FVKESK. V gave up 1 base and J gave up 2 bases, with 9 bases separating them. The CDR3 is made up of 14 amino acids. CDR3: CASSQAQPPYEQYF. The CDR3 DNA sequence: TGTGCCAGCAGCCAAGCTCAGCCCCCCTACGAGCAGTACTTC.

The chain is built from TRBV2 and TRBJ2-7; D is uncertain. Trimming cost V 6 bases and J 3 bases, with 6 bases left between them. The CDR3 has 11 amino acids. Looked up from germline, CDR1 is SNHLY and CDR2 is FYNNEI. CDR3 nucleotides: TGTGCCAGCAGCACTTACTACGAGCAGTACGTC. Its translation is CASSTYYEQYV.

J is TRBJ1-2 and V is TRBV7-2; D possibly corresponds to TRBD1 (6 bases). Trimming removed 2 bases from V and 4 bases from J, with 14 bases in between. The CDR3 runs 15 residues. Germline lookup yields CDR1 SGHTA and CDR2 FQGNSA. This CDR3 is CASSLQRGLPYGYTF. CDR3 nucleotide sequence: TGTGCCAGCAGCTTACAGCGGGGGCTCCCCTATGGCTACACCTTC.

This chain links TRBV4-2 with TRBJ2-7, with unresolved D. The CDR3 has 14 amino acids. With 0 bases removed from V and 6 bases from J, the gap between germline ends came to 12 bases. Germline V gives CDR1 LGHNA, CDR2 YNFKEQ. CDR3 in amino acids: CASSQESGRPEQYF. The CDR3 nucleotides are TGTGCCAGCAGCCAAGAGTCAGGCCGGCCCGAGCAGTACTTC.

The V call is TRBV11-2, the J call TRBJ2-5; tentatively, D is TRBD1 (5 bases). The ends were cut back, 4 bases at V and 7 bases at J, with 22 bases in the middle. The germline gives CDR1 SGHAT, CDR2 FQNNGV. The CDR3 has 16 residues. CDR3 DNA: TGTGCCAGCAGCTACAGGATCGAAATAGCTCGTGGGACCCAGTACTTC. It yields the protein CASSYRIEIARGTQYF.

The chain combines TRBV4-2 with TRBJ1-1, with a possible D match to TRBD1 (5 bases). Germline V gene lookup returns CDR1 LGHNA and CDR2 YNFKEQ. The CDR3 is made up of 12 amino acids. V lost 6 bases and J lost 5, with 10 bases in between. CDR3 region: CASRGPGTEAFF. CDR3 bases: TGTGCCAGCAGGGGGCCGGGGACTGAAGCTTTCTTT.

This clonotype was counted between two and nine times. The rearrangement joins TRBV6-5 to TRBJ1-6; no reliable D call. Germline V CDR1 and CDR2: MNHEY, SVGAGI. Trimming stripped 6 bases from V and 6 bases from J, with 9 bases between. This CDR3 is built from 13 residues. The CDR3 sequence is CASRPDPNSPLHF. In DNA, the CDR3 is TGTGCCAGCAGGCCGGACCCTAATTCACCCCTCCACTTT.

The sample holds a few counts of this clonotype. This chain connects TRBV5-5 to TRBJ2-7; no definite D call. CDR1 is SGHKS, CDR2 YYEKEE, per germline (reference sequence). Between the trimmed V and J ends, which lost 0 bases and 6 bases, there was a span of 4 bases. The CDR3 totals 11 residues. DNA of the CDR3: TGTGCCAGCAGCTTGGAAGTCGAGCAGTACTTC. Protein: CASSLEVEQYF. The entire variable domain, with the rest obtained from reference TRBV5-5 and TRBJ2-7, is as follows: DAGVTQSPTHLIKTRGQQVTLRCSPISGHKSVSWYQQVLGQGPQFIFQYYEKEERGRGNFPDRFSARQFPNYSSELNVNALLLGDSALYLCASSLEVEQYFGPGTRLTVT.

V and J are TRBV10-3 and TRBJ1-1; no definite D call. CDR1 ENHRY and CDR2 SYGVKD come from the germline V gene. The V end was cut by 7 bases, the J end by 0 bases, with 12 bases between. This CDR3 comprises 14 residues. The CDR3 region has the DNA TGTGCCATCATGGAAGGTGGGCTGAACACTGAAGCTTTCTTT. It specifies CAIMEGGLNTEAFF.

This clonotype was counted a few times. The chain uses TRBV5-1 and TRBJ1-2; D is uncertain. The germline V and J ends were trimmed by 3 bases and 4 bases, with 16 bases remaining between them. The CDR3 totals 15 residues. CDR1 and CDR2 (germline): SGHRS, YFSETQ. In nucleotides, the CDR3 is TGCGCCAGCAGCTCAGCGACGGATTCATTCTATGGCTACACCTTC. This translates into CASSSATDSFYGYTF.

V gene TRBV19 combines with J gene TRBJ1-5; 7 positions match TRBD1. The CDR3 spans 13 residues. Germline V gene sequence: CDR1 LNHDA, CDR2 SQIVND (reference sequence). CDR3 in DNA: TGTGCTTCGGGGACAGTTGTTTTGTCGCCCCAGCATTTT. Its protein is CASGTVVLSPQHF.

The V gene is TRBV29-1, the J gene TRBJ2-3, with D possibly being TRBD1 (5 bases). The CDR3 consists of 12 residues. V dropped 6 bases and J dropped 1 base, with 8 bases sitting between them. Germline CDR1 reads SQVTM; CDR2 reads ANQGSEA. The CDR3 sequence is CSVTQGTDTQYF. Written as DNA, the CDR3 is TGCAGCGTAACACAGGGCACAGATACGCAGTATTTT.

Ten or more counts support this clonotype. The rearrangement uses TRBV9 and TRBJ2-5; 9 positions agree with TRBD2. The length of the CDR3 is 13 residues. With 1 base clipped from V and 5 bases from J, the junction kept 0 bases outside the gene matches. Germline lookup yields CDR1 SGDLS and CDR2 YYNGEE. CDR3 DNA sequence: TGTGCCAGCAGCGTACTAGCGGGGGAGACCCAGTACTTC. It translates to CASSVLAGETQYF.

This clonotype has just a few counts. The V call is TRBV20-1, the J call TRBJ2-7; D uncertain. The CDR3 length is 13 residues. CDR1 is DFQATT and CDR2 is SNEGSKA in the germline V gene (reference sequence). Trimming removed 3 bases from V and 4 bases from J, with 13 bases in between. The CDR3 region is CSARSGVGYEQYF. CDR3 coding DNA: TGCAGTGCTAGGTCAGGCGTGGGTTACGAGCAGTACTTC.

This clonotype was observed a handful of times. The CDR3 DNA reads TGTGCCAGCAGCCCTCTCGGGGGACAGGGAAATTCACCCCTCCACTTT. It translates to CASSPLGGQGNSPLHF. The V and J genes are TRBV7-6 and TRBJ1-6; 9 bases are shared with TRBD1. Germline assignment: CDR1 SGHVS and CDR2 FNYEAQ. The CDR3 length is 16 residues. The J segment lost 7 bases and the V segment lost 5 bases, leaving 9 bases of the junction unmatched.

V gene TRBV7-2 combines with J gene TRBJ2-7; D is unclear. Trimming removed 2 bases at V and 4 bases at J, with 12 bases between. Germline CDR1 is SGHTA and CDR2 is FQGNSA. The CDR3 runs to 14 residues. CDR3 in DNA: TGTGCCAGCAGCTTAAGCGTCCTCTCGTACGAGCAGTACTTC. This encodes CASSLSVLSYEQYF.

In its sample, this clonotype was seen a few times. The genes are TRBV20-1 and TRBJ1-3; 9 positions match TRBD1. Per the germline V gene, CDR1 is DFQATT and CDR2 is SNEGSKA (reference sequence). There are 14 residues in the CDR3. Trimming took 1 base from V and 2 from J; bases not matched to a gene: 0. CDR3 loop: CSARGTGAGNTIYF. The CDR3 DNA reads as TGCAGTGCTAGAGGGACAGGGGCTGGAAACACCATATATTTT.

A few counts support this clonotype. The chain is built from TRBV12-3 or TRBV12-4 and TRBJ2-1, with 7 positions matching TRBD1. V dropped 5 bases and J dropped 4; count of bases not matched to a gene: 8. This CDR3 contains 15 residues. CDR3 residues: CASSPRQGWYNEQFF. The CDR3 nucleotides read TGTGCCAGCAGTCCACGACAGGGTTGGTACAATGAGCAGTTCTTC.

The CDR3 is CASSSGQGMGQFF. CDR3 DNA: TGTGCCAGCAGCTCTGGCCAGGGGATGGGGCAGTTCTTC. The rearrangement links TRBV11-3 to TRBJ2-1; possible D gene TRBD1, 6 bases. Germline CDR1 reads SGHNT; CDR2 reads YENEEA. The V end was cut by 4 bases, the J end by 12 bases, with 16 bases between. The CDR3 contains 13 residues.